The clone carrying this TCR beta chain occurred a few times. What it binds is not known. These data originate in a study of long-term antiretroviral therapy in people with HIV. Study-level results: Controls exceeded HIV repertoires in CDR3 length range. Dominant in the repertoire at all time points were clones expanded before ART. There were no data on ART adherence, viral resistance or therapy changes, a gap that limits inferences about post-ART repertoire changes.

CDR1 and CDR2 from the germline V gene are SGHAT and FQDESV (reference sequence). The CDR3 contains 13 residues. V lost 5 bases to trimming and J lost 4 bases, with 12 bases between them. This was the immunoSEQ v3.0 assay at survey level. Method: immunoSEQ multiplex PCR; TCRdb's copy keeps in-frame clones and lacks some. This table has 25,000 to 35,000 clones, approximately 90% appearing once. The sample was unsorted PBMCs, taken 3.2 years before starting antiretroviral therapy. The chain links TRBV11-1 to TRBJ2-7; a weak D match, TRBD2 (5 bases). The origin of this receptor is a man aged 45 to 65 with HIV. DNA for the CDR3: TGTGCCAGCAGCCCGGACTGGCAATACGAGCAGTACTTC. Translation: CASSPDWQYEQYF.